This is a list of T cell receptor beta chains from one sample in a study of cytomegalovirus exposure and HLA in healthy donors. TCRdb's table, derived via immunoSEQ multiplex PCR, lists solely in-frame clones and lacks some. The data show over 150,000 clones, roughly 80% seen once. The sequenced sample was PBMCs. Receptors originate from a woman in her twenties or thirties in good health and CMV-seropositive. Each CDR3 is given with its conserved first and last residue. The order of the fields is V gene, D gene, J gene, clone size, CDR3 DNA, CDR3 protein. D genes are given only for firm matches. Only some rows state a clone size, as once, few, many or a class for expanded clones.

V gene: TRBV6-1; D gene: .; J gene: TRBJ1-4; clone size: few; CDR3 DNA: TGTGCCACCAGTACCAGGGCCGGGCATGAAAAACTGTTTTTT; CDR3 protein: CATSTRAGHEKLFF
V gene: TRBV28; D gene: .; J gene: TRBJ2-7; clone size: .; CDR3 DNA: TGTGCCAGCAGTTTACCTGTACGGGACTACGAGCAGTACTTC; CDR3 protein: CASSLPVRDYEQYF
V gene: TRBV29-1; D gene: .; J gene: TRBJ1-2; clone size: .; CDR3 DNA: TGCAGCGTTGAAACTAGATGGTATGGCTACACCTTC; CDR3 protein: CSVETRWYGYTF
V gene: TRBV5-6; D gene: TRBD2; J gene: TRBJ2-3; clone size: .; CDR3 DNA: TGTGCCAGCCAAAGGTTTTCTATAAGCGGGGGGGTTAGAGATTTT; CDR3 protein: CASQRFSISGGVRDF
V gene: TRBV6-5; D gene: TRBD1; J gene: TRBJ2-7; clone size: .; CDR3 DNA: TGTGCCAGCAGTGGCCGGGACAGGGGCAACGAGCAGTACTTC; CDR3 protein: CASSGRDRGNEQYF
V gene: TRBV5-1; D gene: TRBD1; J gene: TRBJ1-4; clone size: .; CDR3 DNA: TGCGCCAGCAGCCCGGGGACAGCAACTAATGAAAAACTGTTTTTT; CDR3 protein: CASSPGTATNEKLFF
V gene: TRBV9; D gene: .; J gene: TRBJ2-1; clone size: .; CDR3 DNA: TGTGCCAGCAGTGTCGGGTCGCTAGGAGGGGAGCAGTTCTTC; CDR3 protein: CASSVGSLGGEQFF
V gene: TRBV2; D gene: TRBD1; J gene: TRBJ1-2; clone size: .; CDR3 DNA: TGTGCCAGCCGACAGGGTGGGCTTAACTATGGCTACACCTTC; CDR3 protein: CASRQGGLNYGYTF
V gene: TRBV7-3; D gene: .; J gene: TRBJ1-2; clone size: .; CDR3 DNA: TGTGCCAGCAGCCTCGGGTCCCTCATGGCCTATGGCTACACCTTC; CDR3 protein: CASSLGSLMAYGYTF
V gene: TRBV7-2; D gene: .; J gene: TRBJ2-7; clone size: few; CDR3 DNA: TGTGCCAGCAGCCTTATGGGGCTCTCCTACGAGCAGTACTTC; CDR3 protein: CASSLMGLSYEQYF
V gene: TRBV7-5; D gene: .; J gene: TRBJ1-4; clone size: once; CDR3 DNA: TGTGCCAGAAGCTTAGATAGGACAGGGAGAGGGTCGGAAGAAAAACTGTTTTTT; CDR3 protein: CARSLDRTGRGSEEKLFF
V gene: TRBV11-1; D gene: TRBD1; J gene: TRBJ2-7; clone size: once; CDR3 DNA: TGTGCCAGTTCGGGGACAGCGTACTACGAGCAGTACTTC; CDR3 protein: CASSGTAYYEQYF
V gene: TRBV7-8; D gene: .; J gene: TRBJ1-5; clone size: .; CDR3 DNA: TGTGCCAGCAGCTTAGGACGGTACTATATTAATCAGCCCCAGCATTTT; CDR3 protein: CASSLGRYYINQPQHF
V gene: TRBV11-2; D gene: .; J gene: TRBJ2-1; clone size: .; CDR3 DNA: TGTGCCAGCGGCAGGGGGAGGAATGAGCAGTTCTTC; CDR3 protein: CASGRGRNEQFF
V gene: TRBV27; D gene: .; J gene: TRBJ1-2; clone size: .; CDR3 DNA: TGTGCCAGCAGCAAGTTCGGGACATTTCATGGCTACACCTTC; CDR3 protein: CASSKFGTFHGYTF
V gene: TRBV7-2; D gene: TRBD2; J gene: TRBJ2-5; clone size: .; CDR3 DNA: TGTGCCAGCAGCCCGGGACTAGCTGAGGAGACCCAGTACTTC; CDR3 protein: CASSPGLAEETQYF
V gene: TRBV5-3; D gene: .; J gene: TRBJ1-5; clone size: few; CDR3 DNA: TGTGCCAGAAGCTTGGGATGCAGGGGAACTAGCAATCAGCCCCAGCATTTT; CDR3 protein: CARSLGCRGTSNQPQHF